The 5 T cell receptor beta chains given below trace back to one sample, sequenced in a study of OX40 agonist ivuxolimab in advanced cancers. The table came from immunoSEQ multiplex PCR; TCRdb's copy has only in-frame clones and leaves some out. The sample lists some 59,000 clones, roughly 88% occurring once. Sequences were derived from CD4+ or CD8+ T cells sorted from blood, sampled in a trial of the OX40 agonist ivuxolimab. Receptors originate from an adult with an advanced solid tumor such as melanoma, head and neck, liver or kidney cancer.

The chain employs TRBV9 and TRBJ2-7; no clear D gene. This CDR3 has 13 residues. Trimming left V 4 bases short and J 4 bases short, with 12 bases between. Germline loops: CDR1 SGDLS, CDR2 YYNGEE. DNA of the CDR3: TGTGCCAGCAGCACAGAGGTTGGGTACGAGCAGTACTTC. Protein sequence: CASSTEVGYEQYF.

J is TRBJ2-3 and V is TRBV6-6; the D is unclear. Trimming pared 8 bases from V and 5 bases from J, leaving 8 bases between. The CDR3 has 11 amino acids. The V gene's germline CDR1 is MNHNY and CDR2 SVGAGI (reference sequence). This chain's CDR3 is CASGSIDTQYF. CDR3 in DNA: TGTGCCAGCGGATCCATAGATACGCAGTATTTT.

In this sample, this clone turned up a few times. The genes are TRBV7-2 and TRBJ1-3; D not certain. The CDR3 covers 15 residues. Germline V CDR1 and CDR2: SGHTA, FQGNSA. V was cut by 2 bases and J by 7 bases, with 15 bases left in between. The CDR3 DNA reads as TGTGCCAGCAGCTTATACTTTGAGGGCAGTAACACCATATATTTT. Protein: CASSLYFEGSNTIYF.

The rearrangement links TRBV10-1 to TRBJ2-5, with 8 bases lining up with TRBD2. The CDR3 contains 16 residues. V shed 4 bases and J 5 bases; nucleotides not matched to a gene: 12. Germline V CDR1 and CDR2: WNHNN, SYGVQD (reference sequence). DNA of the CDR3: TGCGCCAGCAGTGCCACTAGGAGCGGGGGATGGGAGACCCAGTACTTC. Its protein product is CASSATRSGGWETQYF.

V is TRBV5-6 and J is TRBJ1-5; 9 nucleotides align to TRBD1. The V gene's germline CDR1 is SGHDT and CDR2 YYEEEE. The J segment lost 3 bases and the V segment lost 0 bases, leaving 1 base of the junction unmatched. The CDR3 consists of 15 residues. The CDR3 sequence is CASSLGQGDNQPQHF. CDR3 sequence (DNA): TGTGCCAGCAGCTTGGGACAGGGGGACAATCAGCCCCAGCATTTT.